This T cell receptor beta chain was sequenced for a study of blood T cells in healthy people across ages. This clonotype was detected only once. Primed by a sample-barcoded 5' primer and a J-beta primer mix, a second PCR proceeded for about 7 to 11 cycles. Every sample gave at least 2.5 million paired-end reads containing CDR3. TCRdb analysed the 5' RACE reads with MiXCR anew, one entry per CDR3 protein. The sample consists of 1 million or so distinct CDR3 sequences, approximately 25% of them appearing once. This CDR3 spans 15 amino acids. The germline V and J ends were trimmed by 4 bases and 5 bases, with 17 bases remaining between them. Per the germline V gene, CDR1 is SEHNR and CDR2 is FQNEAQ (reference sequence). Another study also made use of these data, one on T cells of mothers and their children. That publication notes: Related pairs of mothers and children showed slightly higher, non-significant overlap versus unrelated pairs.

The sequence derives from a girl aged 2 to 9 in good health. The rearrangement joins TRBV7-9 to TRBJ2-5; maybe TRBD2 (7 bases). The sample taken for sequencing was blood. CDR3 sequence reads: CASSSFGGGLETQYF. CDR3 nucleotide sequence: TGTGCCAGCAGCTCCTTTGGGGGGGGCTTGGAGACCCAGTACTTC.